The T cell receptor beta chain under discussion was sequenced for a study of identical twins. All donors were healthy, and all were Caucasian. General study findings and limits: Insertions ran lower in abundant cord blood beta clonotypes, though not in memory repertoires.

Template switching added a universal primer binding site, and final cDNA carried unique molecular identifiers. TCRdb passed the 5' RACE reads through MiXCR, listing each CDR3 protein once. Counted here are about 1.7 million distinct CDR3 sequences, more than 30% occurring once; the ten biggest clones make up over 0.25%. Notes on this clonotype: What it recognizes is unknown.

CDR1 and CDR2 from the germline V gene are SQVTM and ANQGSEA. The CDR3 is 14 amino acids. Specimen: cord blood. The receptor was isolated from a newborn girl in good health. This sequence joins TRBV29-1 and TRBJ2-4; maybe TRBD1 (6 bases). The better agreement between TRBJ2-7 and the DNA end casts doubt on the J call. CDR3 sequence reads: CSVEVTGRGYEQYF. The CDR3 bases are TGCAGCGTTGAGGTCACAGGGAGAGGGTACGAGCAGTACTTC.